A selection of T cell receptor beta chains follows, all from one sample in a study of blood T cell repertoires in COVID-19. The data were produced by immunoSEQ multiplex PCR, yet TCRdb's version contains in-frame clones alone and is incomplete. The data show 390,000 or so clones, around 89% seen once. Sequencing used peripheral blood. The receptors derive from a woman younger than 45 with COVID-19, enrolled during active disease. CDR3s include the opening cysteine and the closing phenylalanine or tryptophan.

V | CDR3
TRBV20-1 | CSASEGGAYGYTF
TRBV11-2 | CASSFGQGRYTEAFF
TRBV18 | CASSPVQRGVDEQYF
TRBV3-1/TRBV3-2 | CASSLTWPGELFF
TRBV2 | CASSGGAGDYEQYF
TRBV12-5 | CASGLRGGSDTQYF
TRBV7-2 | CASSRGLAGSYEQYF
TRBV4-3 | CASSPQEDRAYEQYF
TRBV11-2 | CASSLGRYNEQFF
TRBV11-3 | CASSPRTGGASPLHF
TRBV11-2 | CASSLGLNTGELFF
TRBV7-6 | CASSLGGTSGGSGGDTQYF
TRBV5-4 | CASSDGTLKETQYF
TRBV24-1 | CATSNTGELFF
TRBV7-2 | CASSLRGYEQYF
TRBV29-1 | CSVFSPAGVIDTQYF
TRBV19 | CASSILGREETQYF
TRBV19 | CASSIIQTAQETQYF
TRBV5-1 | CASTFSGTAPYYGYTF
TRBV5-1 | CASSLAVGGSTDTQYF
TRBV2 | CASSAGLTAGEQFF
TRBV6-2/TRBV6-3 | CASSYRAGTSGRYEQFF
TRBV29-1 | CSVGAGGRHEQYF
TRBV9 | CASSGIGGNGELFF
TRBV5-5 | CASSLDRGNEQYF
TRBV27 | CASSLMGLAINEQFF
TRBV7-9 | CASSLPSGAQETQYF
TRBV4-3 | CASSQDEYGGRGVEQFF
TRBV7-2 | CASSLVGTGADYGYTF
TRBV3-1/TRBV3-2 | CASSQDHGQGASETQYF
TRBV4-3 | CASSQFSGSGETQYF
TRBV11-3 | CASSFTRVGDTEAFF
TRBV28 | CATQVEQGRFF
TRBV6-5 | CASSTSYLYEQYF
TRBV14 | CASSPYRSGNTIYF
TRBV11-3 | CASSLSQGQETQYF
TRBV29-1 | CSVPQVGGYTF
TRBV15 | CATSTRERETQYF
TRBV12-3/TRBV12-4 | CASSLVLGALVFF
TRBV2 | CASSVREDSPLHF
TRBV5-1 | CASSLADRAGANVLTF
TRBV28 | CASSFVRDYQKDEQFF
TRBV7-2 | CASRGRNEQYF
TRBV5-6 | CASSRGLNTEAFF
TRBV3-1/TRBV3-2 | CASSRQGAENEQFF
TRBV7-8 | CASSLGTEPSPLHF
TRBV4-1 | CASSDTGRNQPQHF
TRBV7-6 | CASSLRGGGTDTQYF
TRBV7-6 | CASSLAAGAEGEQFF
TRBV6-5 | CASSYMGVYQPQHF
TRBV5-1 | CASSLEAGPLQQYF
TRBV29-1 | CSVDIGGTGNNEQFF
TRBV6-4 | CASSDSAGPHNEQFF
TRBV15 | CATSRESVQPQHF
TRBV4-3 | CASSQELWGGIRTEAFF
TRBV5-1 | CASSSRDRSYEQYF
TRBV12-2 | CASRLASPGLGGNTIYF
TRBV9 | CASSRTSGAYNEQFF
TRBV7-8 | CASSLVGDHDTEAFF